The entry below gives a single TCR beta chain sequence along with its context. The antigen is unknown. The record originates from a study of vaccination effects on CD4 cells after COVID-19. Overall study context: Both late and early after vaccination, a few convalescent patients were sampled. The median interval between the second dose and post-vaccine sampling was 72 days. Notes on the study in general: Marked clonal contraction of both clone types appeared late after vaccination. New vaccine-induced clones were the main type among post-vaccine spike-reactive clones in convalescents.

The CDR3 has 14 amino acids. Germline assignment: CDR1 LNHDA and CDR2 SQIVND (reference sequence). The ends were cut back, 4 bases at V and 4 bases at J, with 13 bases in the middle. Prior to sequencing, the ViraFEST assay stimulated PBMC with viral peptide pools, which expanded the antigen-specific CD4+ T cells. With more than 9 days of culture completed, CD4+ T cells were isolated. A positive SARS-CoV-2 PCR test fell between March and December 2020. Each participant received a vaccine that was either BNT162b2 or mRNA-1273, given as two doses. The repertoire was sequenced with immunoSEQ multiplex PCR; TCRdb's copy has only in-frame clones and lacks some. The profile shows roughly 15,000 clones, 60% to 85% of them singletons.

This chain uses TRBV19 with TRBJ1-2; D unresolved. This specimen consisted of CD4+ T cells from PBMCs cultured with HCoV-NL63 spike peptides, obtained after COVID-19 vaccination. The sequence derives from a human donor who had a prior SARS-CoV-2 infection. The CDR3, as DNA: TGTGCCAGTAGTAAGCCGACCAGGATCTATGGCTACACCTTC. This encodes CASSKPTRIYGYTF.